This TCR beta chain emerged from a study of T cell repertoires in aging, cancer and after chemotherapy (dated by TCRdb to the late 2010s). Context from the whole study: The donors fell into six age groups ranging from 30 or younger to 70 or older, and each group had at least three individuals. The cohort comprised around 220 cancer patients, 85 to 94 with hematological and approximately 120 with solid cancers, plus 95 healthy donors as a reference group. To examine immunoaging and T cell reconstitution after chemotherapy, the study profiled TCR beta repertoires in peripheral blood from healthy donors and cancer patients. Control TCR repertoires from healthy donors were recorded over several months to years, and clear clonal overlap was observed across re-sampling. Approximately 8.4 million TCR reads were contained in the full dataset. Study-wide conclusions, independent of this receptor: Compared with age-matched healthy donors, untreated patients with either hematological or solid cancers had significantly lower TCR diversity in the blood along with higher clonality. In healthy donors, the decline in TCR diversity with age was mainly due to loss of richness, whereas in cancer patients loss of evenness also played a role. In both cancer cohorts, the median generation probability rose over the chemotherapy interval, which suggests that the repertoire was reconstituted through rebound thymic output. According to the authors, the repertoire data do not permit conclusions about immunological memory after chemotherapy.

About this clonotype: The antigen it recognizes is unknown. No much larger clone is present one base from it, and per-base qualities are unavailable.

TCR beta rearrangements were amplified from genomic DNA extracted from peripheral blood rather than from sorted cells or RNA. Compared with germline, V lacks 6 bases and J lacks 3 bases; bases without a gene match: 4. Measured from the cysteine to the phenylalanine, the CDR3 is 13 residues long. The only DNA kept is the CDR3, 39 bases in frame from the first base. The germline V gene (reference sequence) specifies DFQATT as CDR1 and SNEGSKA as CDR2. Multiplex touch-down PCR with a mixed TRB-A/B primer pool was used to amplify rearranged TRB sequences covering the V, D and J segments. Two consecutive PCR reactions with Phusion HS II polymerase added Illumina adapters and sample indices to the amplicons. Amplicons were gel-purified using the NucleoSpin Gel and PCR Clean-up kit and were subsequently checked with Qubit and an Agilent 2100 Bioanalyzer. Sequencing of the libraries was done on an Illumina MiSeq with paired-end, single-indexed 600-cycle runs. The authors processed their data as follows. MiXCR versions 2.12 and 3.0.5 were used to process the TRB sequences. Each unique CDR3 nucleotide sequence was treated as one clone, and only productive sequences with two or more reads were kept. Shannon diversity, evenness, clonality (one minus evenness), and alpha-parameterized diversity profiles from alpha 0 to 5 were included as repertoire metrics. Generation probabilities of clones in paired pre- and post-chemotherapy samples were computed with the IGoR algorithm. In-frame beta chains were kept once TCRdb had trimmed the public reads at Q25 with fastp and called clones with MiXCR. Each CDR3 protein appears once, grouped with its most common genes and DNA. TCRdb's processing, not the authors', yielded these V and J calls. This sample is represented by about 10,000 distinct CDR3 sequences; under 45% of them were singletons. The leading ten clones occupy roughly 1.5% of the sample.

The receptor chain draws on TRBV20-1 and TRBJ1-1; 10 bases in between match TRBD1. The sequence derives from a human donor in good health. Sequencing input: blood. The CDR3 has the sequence CSAPGTGDTEAFF. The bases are TGCAGTGCCCCCGGGACAGGGGACACTGAAGCTTTCTTT.